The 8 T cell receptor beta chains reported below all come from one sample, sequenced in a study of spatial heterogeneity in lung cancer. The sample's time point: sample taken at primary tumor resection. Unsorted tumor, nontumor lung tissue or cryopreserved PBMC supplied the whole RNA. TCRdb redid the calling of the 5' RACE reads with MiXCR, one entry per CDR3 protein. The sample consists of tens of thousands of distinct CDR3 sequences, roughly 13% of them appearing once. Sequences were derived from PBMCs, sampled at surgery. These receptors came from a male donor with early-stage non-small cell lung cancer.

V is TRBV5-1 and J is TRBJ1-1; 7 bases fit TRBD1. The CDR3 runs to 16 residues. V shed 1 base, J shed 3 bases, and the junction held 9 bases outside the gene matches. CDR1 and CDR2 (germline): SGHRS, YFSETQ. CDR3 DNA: TGCGCCAGCAGCTTGAACAGGGGCATTGGGGACACTGAAGCTTTCTTT. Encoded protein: CASSLNRGIGDTEAFF.

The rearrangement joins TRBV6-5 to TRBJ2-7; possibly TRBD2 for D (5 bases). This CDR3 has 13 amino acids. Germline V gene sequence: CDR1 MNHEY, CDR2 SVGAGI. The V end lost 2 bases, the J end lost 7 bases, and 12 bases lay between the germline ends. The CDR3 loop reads CASSYVARREQYF. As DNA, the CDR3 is TGTGCCAGCAGTTACGTGGCGAGGAGGGAGCAGTACTTC.

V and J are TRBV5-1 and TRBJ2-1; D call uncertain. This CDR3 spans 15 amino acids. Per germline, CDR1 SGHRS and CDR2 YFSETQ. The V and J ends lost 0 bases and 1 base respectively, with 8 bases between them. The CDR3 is CASSLARASYNEQFF. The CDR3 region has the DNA TGCGCCAGCAGCTTGGCTCGGGCGTCCTACAATGAGCAGTTCTTC.

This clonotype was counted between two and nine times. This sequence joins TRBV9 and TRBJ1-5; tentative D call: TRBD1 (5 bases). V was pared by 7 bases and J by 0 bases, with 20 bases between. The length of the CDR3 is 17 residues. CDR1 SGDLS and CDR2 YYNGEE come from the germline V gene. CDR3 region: CASEPRGQDDSNQPQHF. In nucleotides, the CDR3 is TGTGCCAGCGAGCCCAGAGGACAAGACGATAGCAATCAGCCCCAGCATTTT.

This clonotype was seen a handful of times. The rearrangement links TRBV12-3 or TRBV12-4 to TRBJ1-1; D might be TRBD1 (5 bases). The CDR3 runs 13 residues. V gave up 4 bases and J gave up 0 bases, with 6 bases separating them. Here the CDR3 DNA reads TGTGCCAGCAGTTGGGGGGTGAACACTGAAGCTTTCTTT. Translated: CASSWGVNTEAFF.

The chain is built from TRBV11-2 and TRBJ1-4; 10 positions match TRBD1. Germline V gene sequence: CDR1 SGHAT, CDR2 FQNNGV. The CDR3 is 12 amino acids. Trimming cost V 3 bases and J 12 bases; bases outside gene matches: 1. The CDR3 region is CASSFGQGELFF. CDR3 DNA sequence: TGTGCCAGCAGCTTCGGACAGGGGGAACTGTTTTTT.

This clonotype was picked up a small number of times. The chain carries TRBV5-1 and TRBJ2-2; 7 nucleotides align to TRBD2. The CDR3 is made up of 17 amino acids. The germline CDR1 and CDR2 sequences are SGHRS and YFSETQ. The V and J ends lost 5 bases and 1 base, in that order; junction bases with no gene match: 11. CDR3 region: CASRLAAGAVNTGELFF. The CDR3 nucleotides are TGCGCCAGCAGGCTTGCGGCGGGAGCGGTGAACACCGGGGAGCTGTTTTTT.

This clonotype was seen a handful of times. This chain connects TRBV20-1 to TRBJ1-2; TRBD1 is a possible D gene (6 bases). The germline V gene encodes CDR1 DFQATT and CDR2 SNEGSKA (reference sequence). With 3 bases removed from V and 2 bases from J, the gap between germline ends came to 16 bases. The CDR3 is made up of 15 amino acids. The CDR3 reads CSASATGWRNYGYTF. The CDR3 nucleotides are TGCAGTGCTAGTGCTACAGGGTGGAGAAACTATGGCTACACCTTC.